This T cell receptor (beta chain) derives from a study of human T cells and chemical hapten exposure. The library attached unique molecular identifiers to individual cDNA molecules. TCRdb recomputed calls from the RACE reads with MiXCR, one row per CDR3 protein. The repertoire includes about 84,000 distinct CDR3 sequences, about a tenth of them detected once, and 2% to 2.5% sits in the top ten. This sample's time point: patch test 2, 6 weeks after DPC sensitization. As for treatment: therapeutic diphenylcyclopropenone sensitization with weekly scalp DPC. CDR1 is DFQATT and CDR2 is SNEGSKA in the germline V gene (reference sequence). V was clipped by 5 bases and J by 4 bases; unmatched bases: 9. The CDR3 is 15 amino acids. The table lists this clonotype with many counts.

The TCR comes from a woman aged 25 to 39 with alopecia areata. Some clones in this sample may be carry-over from other donors' samples. The chain combines TRBV20-1 with TRBJ2-3, with 10 nucleotides matching TRBD2. Sequencing used whole blood, obtained in connection with sensitization to the hapten diphenylcyclopropenone (DPC). The CDR3 nucleotides are TGCAGTGCTGAAGACCCCGGGACTAGCGCAGATACGCAGTATTTT. The encoded protein is CSAEDPGTSADTQYF.